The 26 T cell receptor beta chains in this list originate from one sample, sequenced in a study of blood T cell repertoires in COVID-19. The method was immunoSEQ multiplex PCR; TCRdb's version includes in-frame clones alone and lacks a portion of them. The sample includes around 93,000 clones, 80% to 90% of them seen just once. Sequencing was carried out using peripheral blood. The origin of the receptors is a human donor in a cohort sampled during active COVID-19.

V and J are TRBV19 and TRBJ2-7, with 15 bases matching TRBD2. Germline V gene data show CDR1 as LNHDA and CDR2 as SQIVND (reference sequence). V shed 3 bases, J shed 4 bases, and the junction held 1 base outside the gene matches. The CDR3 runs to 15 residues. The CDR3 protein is CASSMGLAGGYEQYF. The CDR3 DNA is TGTGCCAGTAGTATGGGACTAGCGGGAGGTTACGAGCAGTACTTC.

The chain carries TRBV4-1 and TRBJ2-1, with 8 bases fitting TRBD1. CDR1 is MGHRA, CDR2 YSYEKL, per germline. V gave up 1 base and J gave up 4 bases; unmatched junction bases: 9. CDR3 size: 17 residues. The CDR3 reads CASSQGFARGLYNEQFF. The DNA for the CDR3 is TGCGCCAGCAGCCAAGGATTTGCCAGGGGGCTATACAATGAGCAGTTCTTC.

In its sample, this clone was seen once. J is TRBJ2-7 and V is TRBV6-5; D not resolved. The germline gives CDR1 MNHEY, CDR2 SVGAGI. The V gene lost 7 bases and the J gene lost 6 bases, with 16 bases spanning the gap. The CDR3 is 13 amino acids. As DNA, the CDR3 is TGTGCCAGCACCCCTGGAGCCTATGGCGAGCAGTACTTC. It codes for CASTPGAYGEQYF.

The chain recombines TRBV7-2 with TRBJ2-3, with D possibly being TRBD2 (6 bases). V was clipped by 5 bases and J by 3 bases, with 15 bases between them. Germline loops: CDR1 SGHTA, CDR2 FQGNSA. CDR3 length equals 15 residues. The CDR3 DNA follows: TGTGCCAGCAGCACTTTCCCCGGGAGTACAGATACGCAGTATTTT. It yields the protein CASSTFPGSTDTQYF.

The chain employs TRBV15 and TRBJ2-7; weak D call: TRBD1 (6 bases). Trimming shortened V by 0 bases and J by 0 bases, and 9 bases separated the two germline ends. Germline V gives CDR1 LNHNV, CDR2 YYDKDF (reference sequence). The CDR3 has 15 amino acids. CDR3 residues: CATSREGASSYEQYF. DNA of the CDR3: TGTGCCACCAGCAGAGAGGGGGCTAGCTCCTACGAGCAGTACTTC.

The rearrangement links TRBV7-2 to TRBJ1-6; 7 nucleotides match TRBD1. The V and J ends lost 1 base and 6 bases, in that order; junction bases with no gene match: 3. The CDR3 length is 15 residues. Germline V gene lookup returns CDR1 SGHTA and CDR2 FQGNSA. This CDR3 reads CASSLVRGLNSPLHF. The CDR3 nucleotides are TGTGCCAGCAGCTTAGTTAGGGGGCTTAATTCACCCCTCCACTTT.

CDR3 DNA sequence: TGTGCCAGTAACCTGAGCGGGGGGGGGCGTATACTAGCCAAAAACATTCAGTACTTC. Its translation is CASNLSGGGRILAKNIQYF. This chain joins TRBV27 and TRBJ2-4; 10 positions agree with TRBD2. Unmatched junction bases numbered 17, after V lost 9 bases and J lost 0 bases. Germline CDR1 MNHEY, CDR2 SMNVEV (reference sequence). This CDR3 comprises 19 residues.

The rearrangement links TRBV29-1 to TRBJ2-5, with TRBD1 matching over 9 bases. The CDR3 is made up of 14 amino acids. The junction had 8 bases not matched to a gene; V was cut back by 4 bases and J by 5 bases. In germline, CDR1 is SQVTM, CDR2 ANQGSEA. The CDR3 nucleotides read TGCAGCGTTGGAACACAGGGGGCCCGCGAGACCCAGTACTTC. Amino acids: CSVGTQGARETQYF.

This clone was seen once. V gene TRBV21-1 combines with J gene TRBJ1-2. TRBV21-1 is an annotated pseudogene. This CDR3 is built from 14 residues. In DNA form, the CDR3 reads TGTGCCAGCAGTCTAGGGGGAGGGAACTATGGCTACACCTTC. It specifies CASSLGGGNYGYTF.

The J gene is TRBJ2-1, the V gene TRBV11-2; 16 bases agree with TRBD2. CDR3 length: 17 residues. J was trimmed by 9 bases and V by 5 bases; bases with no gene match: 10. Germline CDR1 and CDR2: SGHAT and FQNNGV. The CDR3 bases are TGTGCCAGCAGCCTTCCACTGGGACTAGCGGGAGGGGGTGAGCAGTTCTTC. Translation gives CASSLPLGLAGGGEQFF.

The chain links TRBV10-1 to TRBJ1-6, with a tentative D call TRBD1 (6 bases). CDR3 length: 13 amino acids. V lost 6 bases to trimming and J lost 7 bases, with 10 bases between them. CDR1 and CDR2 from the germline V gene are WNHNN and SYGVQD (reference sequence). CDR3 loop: CASSPDRNSPLHF. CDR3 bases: TGCGCCAGCAGCCCCGACAGGAATTCACCCCTCCACTTT.

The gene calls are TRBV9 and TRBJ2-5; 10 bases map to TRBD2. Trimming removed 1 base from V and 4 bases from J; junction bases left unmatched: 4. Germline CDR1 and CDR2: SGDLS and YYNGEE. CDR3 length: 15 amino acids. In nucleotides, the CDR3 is TGTGCCAGCAGCGTATCTCCTAGCGGGAGAGAGACCCAGTACTTC. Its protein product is CASSVSPSGRETQYF.

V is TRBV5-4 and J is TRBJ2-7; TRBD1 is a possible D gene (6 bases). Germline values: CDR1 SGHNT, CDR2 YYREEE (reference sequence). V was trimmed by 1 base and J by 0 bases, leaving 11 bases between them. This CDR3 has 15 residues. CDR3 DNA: TGTGCCAGCAGCTTGTGGGGGCCGAGCTCCTACGAGCAGTACTTC. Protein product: CASSLWGPSSYEQYF.

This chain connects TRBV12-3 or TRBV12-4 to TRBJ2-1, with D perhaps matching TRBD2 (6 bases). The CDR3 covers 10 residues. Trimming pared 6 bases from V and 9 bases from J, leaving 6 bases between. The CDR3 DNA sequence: TGTGCCAGCAGGGGGGGTGAGCAGTTCTTC. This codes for CASRGGEQFF.

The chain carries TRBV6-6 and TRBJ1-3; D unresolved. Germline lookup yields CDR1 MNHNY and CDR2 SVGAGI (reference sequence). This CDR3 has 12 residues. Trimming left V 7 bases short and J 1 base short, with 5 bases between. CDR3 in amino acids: CASTKSGNTIYF. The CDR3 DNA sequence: TGTGCCAGCACTAAATCTGGAAACACCATATATTTT.

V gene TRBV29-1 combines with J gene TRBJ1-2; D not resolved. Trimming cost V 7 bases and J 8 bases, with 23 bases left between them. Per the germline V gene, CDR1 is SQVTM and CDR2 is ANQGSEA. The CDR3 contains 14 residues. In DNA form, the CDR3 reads TGCAGCGCCGTACCCTCGGCTTCTCGGGGAGGCTACACCTTC. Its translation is CSAVPSASRGGYTF.

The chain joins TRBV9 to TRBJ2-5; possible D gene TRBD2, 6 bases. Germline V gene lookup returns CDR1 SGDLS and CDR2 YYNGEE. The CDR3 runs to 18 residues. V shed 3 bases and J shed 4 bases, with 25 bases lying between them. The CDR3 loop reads CASSAQLGVGLMGETQYF. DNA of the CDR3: TGTGCCAGCAGCGCCCAACTGGGGGTGGGACTGATGGGAGAGACCCAGTACTTC.

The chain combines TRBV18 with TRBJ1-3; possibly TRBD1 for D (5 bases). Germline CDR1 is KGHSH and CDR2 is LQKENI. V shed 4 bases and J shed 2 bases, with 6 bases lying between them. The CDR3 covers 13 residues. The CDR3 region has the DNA TGTGCCAGCTCACAAGGGGCTGGAAACACCATATATTTT. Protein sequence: CASSQGAGNTIYF.

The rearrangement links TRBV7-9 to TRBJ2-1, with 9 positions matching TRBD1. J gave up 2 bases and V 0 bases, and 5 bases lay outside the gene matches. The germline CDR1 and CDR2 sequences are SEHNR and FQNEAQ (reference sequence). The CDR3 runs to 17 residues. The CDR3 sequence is CASSLAGTGSAYNEQFF. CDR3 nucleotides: TGTGCCAGCAGCTTAGCCGGGACAGGGTCTGCCTACAATGAGCAGTTCTTC.

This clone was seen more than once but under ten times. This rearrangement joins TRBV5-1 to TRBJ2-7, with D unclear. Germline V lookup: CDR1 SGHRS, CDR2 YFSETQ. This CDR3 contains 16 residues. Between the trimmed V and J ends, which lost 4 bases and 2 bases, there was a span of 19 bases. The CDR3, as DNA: TGCGCCAGCAGCCCTAAGGCCCCCGCGAGGACCTACGAGCAGTACTTC. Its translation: CASSPKAPARTYEQYF.

The CDR3 sequence is CASSPPWQAKNNYGYTF. In DNA, the CDR3 is TGTGCCAGCTCACCACCATGGCAGGCCAAAAATAACTATGGCTACACCTTC. The V gene is TRBV18, the J gene TRBJ1-2; no clear D. Germline CDR1 and CDR2: KGHSH and LQKENI. V lost 0 bases to trimming and J lost 1 base, with 15 bases between them. The CDR3 runs 17 residues.

CDR3 in DNA: TGTGCCAGCAGCTCCACAGGAGTCCCTAACTATGGCTACACCTTC. Its protein is CASSSTGVPNYGYTF. The genes are TRBV7-8 and TRBJ1-2, with D possibly TRBD1 on 5 matching bases. Trimming left V 4 bases short and J 0 bases short, with 12 bases between. There are 15 residues in the CDR3. Germline V gives CDR1 SGHVS, CDR2 FQNEAQ. The full variable domain, rest sourced from reference TRBV7-8 and TRBJ1-2, is GAGVSQSPRYKVAKRGQDVALRCDPISGHVSLFWYQQALGQGPEFLTYFQNEAQLDKSGLPSDRFFAERPEGSVSTLKIQRTQQEDSAVYLCASSSTGVPNYGYTFGSGTRLTVV.

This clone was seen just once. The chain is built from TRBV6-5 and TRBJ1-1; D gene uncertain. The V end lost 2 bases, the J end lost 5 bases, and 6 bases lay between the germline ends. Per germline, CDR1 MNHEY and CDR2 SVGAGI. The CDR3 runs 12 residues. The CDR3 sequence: CASSYGRTEAFF. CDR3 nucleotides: TGTGCCAGCAGTTACGGGAGGACTGAAGCTTTCTTT.

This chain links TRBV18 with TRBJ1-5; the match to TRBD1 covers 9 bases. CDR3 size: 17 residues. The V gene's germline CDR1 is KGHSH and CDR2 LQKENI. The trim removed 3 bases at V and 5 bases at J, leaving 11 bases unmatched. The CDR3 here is CASSPPEWTGEHQPQHF. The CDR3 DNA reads TGTGCCAGCTCACCCCCGGAGTGGACAGGGGAACATCAGCCCCAGCATTTT.

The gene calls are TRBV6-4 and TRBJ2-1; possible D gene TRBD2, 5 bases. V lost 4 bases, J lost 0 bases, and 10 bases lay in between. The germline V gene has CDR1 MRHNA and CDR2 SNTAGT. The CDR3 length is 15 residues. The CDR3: CASSVSGTSYNEQFF. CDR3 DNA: TGTGCCAGCAGTGTAAGCGGAACCTCCTACAATGAGCAGTTCTTC.

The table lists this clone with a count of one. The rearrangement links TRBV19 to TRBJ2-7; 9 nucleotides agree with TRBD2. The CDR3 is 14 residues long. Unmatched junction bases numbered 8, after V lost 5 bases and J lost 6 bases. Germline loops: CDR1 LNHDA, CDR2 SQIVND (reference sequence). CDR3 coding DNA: TGTGCCAGTAGTGCTTCTAGCGGGGTAGGCGAGCAGTACTTC. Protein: CASSASSGVGEQYF. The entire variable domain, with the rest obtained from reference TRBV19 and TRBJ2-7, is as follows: DGGITQSPKYLFRKEGQNVTLSCEQNLNHDAMYWYRQDPGQGLRLIYYSQIVNDFQKGDIAEGYSVSREKKESFPLTVTSAQKNPTAFYLCASSASSGVGEQYFGPGTRLTVT.